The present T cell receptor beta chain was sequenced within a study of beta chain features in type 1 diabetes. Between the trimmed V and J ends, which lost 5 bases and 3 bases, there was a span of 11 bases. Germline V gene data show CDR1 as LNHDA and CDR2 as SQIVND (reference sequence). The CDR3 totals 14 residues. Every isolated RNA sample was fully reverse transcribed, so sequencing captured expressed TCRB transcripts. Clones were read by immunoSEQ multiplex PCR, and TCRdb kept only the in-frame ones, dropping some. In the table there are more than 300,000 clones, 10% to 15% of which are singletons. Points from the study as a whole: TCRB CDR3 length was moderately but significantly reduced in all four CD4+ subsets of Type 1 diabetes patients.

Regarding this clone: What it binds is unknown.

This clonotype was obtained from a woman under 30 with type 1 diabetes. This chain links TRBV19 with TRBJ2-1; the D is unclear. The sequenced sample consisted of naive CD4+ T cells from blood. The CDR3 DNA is TGTGCCAGTAGTGACCCGAGGCTCTACAATGAGCAGTTCTTC. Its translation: CASSDPRLYNEQFF.